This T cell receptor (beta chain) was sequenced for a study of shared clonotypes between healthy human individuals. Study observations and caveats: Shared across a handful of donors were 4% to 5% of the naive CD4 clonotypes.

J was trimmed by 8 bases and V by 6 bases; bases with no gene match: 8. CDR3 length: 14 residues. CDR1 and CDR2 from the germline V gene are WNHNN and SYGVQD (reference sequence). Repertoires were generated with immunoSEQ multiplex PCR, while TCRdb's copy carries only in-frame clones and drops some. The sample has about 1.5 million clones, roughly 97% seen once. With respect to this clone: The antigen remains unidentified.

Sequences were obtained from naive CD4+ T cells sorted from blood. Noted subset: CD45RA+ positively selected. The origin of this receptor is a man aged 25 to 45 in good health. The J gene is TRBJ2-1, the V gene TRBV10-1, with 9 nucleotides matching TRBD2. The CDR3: CASSRGLATHEQFF. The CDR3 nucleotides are TGCGCCAGCAGCCGAGGACTAGCGACCCATGAGCAGTTCTTC.